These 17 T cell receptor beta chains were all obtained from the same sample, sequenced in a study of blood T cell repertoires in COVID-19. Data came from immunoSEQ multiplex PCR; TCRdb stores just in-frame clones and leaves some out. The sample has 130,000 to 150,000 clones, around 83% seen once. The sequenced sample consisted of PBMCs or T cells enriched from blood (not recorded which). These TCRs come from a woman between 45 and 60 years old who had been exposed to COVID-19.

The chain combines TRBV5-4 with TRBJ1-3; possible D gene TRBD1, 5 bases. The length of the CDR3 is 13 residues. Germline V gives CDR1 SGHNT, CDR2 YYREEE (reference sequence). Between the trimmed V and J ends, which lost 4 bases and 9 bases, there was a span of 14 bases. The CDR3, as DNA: TGTGCCAGCAGCCCAGCAGGGTCTGGCACCATATATTTT. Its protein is CASSPAGSGTIYF.

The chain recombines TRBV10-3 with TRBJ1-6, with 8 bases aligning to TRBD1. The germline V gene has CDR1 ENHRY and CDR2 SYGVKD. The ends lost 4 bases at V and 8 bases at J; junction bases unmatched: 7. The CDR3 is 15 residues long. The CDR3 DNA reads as TGTGCCATCAGTGGTTTGCAGGGGGCGGATTCACCCCTCCACTTT. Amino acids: CAISGLQGADSPLHF.

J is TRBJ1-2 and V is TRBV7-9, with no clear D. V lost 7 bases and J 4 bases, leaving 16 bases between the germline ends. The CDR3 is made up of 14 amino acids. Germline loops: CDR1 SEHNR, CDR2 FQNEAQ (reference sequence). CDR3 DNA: TGTGCCAGCATCAAAATGGGAGGGCCCTATGGCTACACCTTC. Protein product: CASIKMGGPYGYTF.

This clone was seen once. CDR3 sequence: CASSYMRGTEAFF. CDR3 DNA sequence: TGTGCCAGCAGTTATATGAGAGGCACTGAAGCTTTCTTT. The gene calls are TRBV6-5 and TRBJ1-1; D is unresolved. The germline gives CDR1 MNHEY, CDR2 SVGAGI. Trimming removed 3 bases from V and 4 bases from J, with 9 bases in between. This CDR3 is built from 13 residues.

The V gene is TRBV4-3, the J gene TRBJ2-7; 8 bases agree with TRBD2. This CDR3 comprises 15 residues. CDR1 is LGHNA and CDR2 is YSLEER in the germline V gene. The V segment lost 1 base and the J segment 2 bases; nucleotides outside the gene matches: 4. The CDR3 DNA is TGCGCCAGCAGCCAAGGGGGGCGGGGGGCCTACGAGCAGTACTTC. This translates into CASSQGGRGAYEQYF.

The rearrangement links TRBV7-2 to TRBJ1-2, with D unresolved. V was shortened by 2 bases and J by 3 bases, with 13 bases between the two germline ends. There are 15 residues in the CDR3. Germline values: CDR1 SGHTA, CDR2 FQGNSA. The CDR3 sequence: CASSLISTDHYGYTF. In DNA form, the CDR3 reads TGTGCCAGCAGCTTAATAAGTACAGATCACTATGGCTACACCTTC.

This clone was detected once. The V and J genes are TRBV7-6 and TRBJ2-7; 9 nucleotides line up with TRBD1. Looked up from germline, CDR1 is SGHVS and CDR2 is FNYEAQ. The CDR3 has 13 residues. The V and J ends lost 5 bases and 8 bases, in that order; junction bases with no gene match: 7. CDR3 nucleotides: TGTGCCAGCAGCGCCGGGACAGGGTTTAAGCAGTACTTC. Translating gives CASSAGTGFKQYF.

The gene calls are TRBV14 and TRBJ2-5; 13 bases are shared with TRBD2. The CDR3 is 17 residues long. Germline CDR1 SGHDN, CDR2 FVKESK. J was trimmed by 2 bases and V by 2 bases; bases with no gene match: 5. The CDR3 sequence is CASSQIGLAGAQETQYF. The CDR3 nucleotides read TGTGCCAGCAGCCAAATCGGACTAGCGGGGGCACAAGAGACCCAGTACTTC. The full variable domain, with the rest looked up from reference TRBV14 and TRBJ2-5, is EAGVTQFPSHSVIEKGQTVTLRCDPISGHDNLYWYRRVMGKEIKFLLHFVKESKQDESGMPNNRFLAERTGGTYSTLKVQPAELEDSGVYFCASSQIGLAGAQETQYFGPGTRLLVL.

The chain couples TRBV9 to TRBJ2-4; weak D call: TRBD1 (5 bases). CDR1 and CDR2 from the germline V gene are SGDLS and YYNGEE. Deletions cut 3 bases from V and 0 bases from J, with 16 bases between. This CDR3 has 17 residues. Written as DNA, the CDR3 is TGTGCCAGCAGCGCCTCAACAGGTTCAAAAGCCAAAAACATTCAGTACTTC. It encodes CASSASTGSKAKNIQYF. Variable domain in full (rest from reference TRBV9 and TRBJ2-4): DSGVTQTPKHLITATGQRVTLRCSPRSGDLSVYWYQQSLDQGLQFLIQYYNGEERAKGNILERFSAQQFPDLHSELNLSSLELGDSALYFCASSASTGSKAKNIQYFGAGTRLSVL.

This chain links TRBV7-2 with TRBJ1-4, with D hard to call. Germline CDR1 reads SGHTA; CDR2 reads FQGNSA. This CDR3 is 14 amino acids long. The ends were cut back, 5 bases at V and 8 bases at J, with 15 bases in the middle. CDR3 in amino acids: CASSQDIVGEKLFF. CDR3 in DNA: TGTGCCAGCAGCCAAGACATAGTCGGAGAAAAACTGTTTTTT.

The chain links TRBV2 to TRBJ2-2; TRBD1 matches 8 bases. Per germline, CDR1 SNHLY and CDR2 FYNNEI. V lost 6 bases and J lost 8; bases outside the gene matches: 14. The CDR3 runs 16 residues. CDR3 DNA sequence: TGTGCCAGCAGGGCTCGAGTGGCAGGGGGCACAGGGGAGCTGTTTTTT. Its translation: CASRARVAGGTGELFF.

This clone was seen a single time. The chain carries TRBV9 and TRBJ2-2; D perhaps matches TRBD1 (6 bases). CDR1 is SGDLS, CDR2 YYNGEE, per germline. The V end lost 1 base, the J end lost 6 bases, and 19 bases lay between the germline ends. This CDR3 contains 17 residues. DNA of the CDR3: TGTGCCAGCAGCGTACCTTTAACAGGGTATGGATCCGGGGAGCTGTTTTTT. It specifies CASSVPLTGYGSGELFF.

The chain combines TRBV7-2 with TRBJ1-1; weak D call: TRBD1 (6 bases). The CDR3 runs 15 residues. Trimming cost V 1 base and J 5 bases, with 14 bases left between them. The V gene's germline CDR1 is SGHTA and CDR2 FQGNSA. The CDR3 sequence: CASSLEGRGGTEAFF. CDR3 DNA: TGTGCCAGCAGCTTAGAGGGCAGGGGTGGAACTGAAGCTTTCTTT.

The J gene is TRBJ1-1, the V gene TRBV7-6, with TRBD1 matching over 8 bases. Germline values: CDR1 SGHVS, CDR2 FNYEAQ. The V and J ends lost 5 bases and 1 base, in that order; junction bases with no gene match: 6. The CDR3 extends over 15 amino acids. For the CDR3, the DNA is TGTGCCAGCAGCCCTATGGACAGGGAGAACACTGAAGCTTTCTTT. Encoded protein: CASSPMDRENTEAFF.

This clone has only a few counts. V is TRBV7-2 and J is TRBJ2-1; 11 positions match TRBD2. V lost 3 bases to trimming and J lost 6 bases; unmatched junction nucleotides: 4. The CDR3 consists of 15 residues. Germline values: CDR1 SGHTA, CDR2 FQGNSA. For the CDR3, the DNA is TGTGCCAGCAGCTTCCAGACTAGCGGGGTCAATGAGCAGTTCTTC. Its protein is CASSFQTSGVNEQFF. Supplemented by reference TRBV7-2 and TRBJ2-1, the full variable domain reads GAGVSQSPSNKVTEKGKDVELRCDPISGHTALYWYRQSLGQGLEFLIYFQGNSAPDKSGLPSDRFSAERTGGSVSTLTIQRTQQEDSAVYLCASSFQTSGVNEQFFGPGTRLTVL.

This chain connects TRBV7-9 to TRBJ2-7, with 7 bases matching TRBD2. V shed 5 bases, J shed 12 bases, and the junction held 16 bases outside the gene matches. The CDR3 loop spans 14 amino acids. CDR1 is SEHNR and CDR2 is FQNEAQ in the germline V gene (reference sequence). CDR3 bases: TGTGCCAGCAGCCGGGGGGATGGCCTTCGAGGCCCGTACTTC. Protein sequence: CASSRGDGLRGPYF.

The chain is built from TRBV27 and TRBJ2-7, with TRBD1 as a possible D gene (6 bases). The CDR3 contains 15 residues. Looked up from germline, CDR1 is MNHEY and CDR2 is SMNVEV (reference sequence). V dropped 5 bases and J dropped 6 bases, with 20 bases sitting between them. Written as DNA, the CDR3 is TGTGCCAGCAGTCTCGGGTTAACAGGGTCTAGCGAGCAGTACTTC. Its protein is CASSLGLTGSSEQYF.